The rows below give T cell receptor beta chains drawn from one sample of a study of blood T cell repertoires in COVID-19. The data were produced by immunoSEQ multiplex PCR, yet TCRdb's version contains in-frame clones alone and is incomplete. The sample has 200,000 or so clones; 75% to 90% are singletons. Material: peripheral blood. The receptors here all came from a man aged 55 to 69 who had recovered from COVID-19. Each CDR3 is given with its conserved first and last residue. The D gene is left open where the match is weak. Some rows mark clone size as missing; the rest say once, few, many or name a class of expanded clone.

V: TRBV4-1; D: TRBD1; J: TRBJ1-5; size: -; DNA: TGCGCCAGCAGCCAAGAGGGACAGGGGGCGAGGCAGCCCCAGCATTTT; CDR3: CASSQEGQGARQPQHF
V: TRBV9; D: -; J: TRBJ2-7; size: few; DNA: TGTGCCAGCAGCGTGGGGCAGGGCCTCTCCTACGAGCAGTACTTC; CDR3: CASSVGQGLSYEQYF
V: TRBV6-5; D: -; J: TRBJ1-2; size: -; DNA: TGTGCCAGCAGTTTGGGGGGGGTTGGCTACACCTTC; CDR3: CASSLGGVGYTF
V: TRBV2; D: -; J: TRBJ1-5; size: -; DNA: TGTGCCAGCAGGGCAAACGGGAATAGCAATCAGCCCCAGCATTTT; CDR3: CASRANGNSNQPQHF
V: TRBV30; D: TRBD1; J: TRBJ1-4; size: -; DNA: TGTGCCTGGCAGGGGGCCGGTGAAAAACTGTTTTTT; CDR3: CAWQGAGEKLFF
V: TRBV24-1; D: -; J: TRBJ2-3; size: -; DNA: TGTGCCACCAGTGACTCACCCAGGGGGAGGATGACAGATACGCAGTATTTT; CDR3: CATSDSPRGRMTDTQYF
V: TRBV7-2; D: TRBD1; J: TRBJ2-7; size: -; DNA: TGTGCCAGCAGCCCAATGCCGGGACAGGGCTCCTACGAGCAGTACTTC; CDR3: CASSPMPGQGSYEQYF
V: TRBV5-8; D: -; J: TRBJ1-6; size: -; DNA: TGTGCCAGCACCAGAGGAGGCTCTAGCTCCTATAATTCACCCCTCCACTTT; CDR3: CASTRGGSSSYNSPLHF
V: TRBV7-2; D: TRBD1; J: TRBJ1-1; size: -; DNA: TGTGCCAGCTGGCGTCCCGGGACAGGGGCTACTGAAGCTTTCTTT; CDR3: CASWRPGTGATEAFF
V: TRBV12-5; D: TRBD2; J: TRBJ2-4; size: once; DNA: TGTGCTAGTGGTCCCCTAGCGGGAGCCAAAAACATTCAGTACTTC; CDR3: CASGPLAGAKNIQYF
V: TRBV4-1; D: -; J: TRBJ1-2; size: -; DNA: TGCGCCAGCAGCCAAGATACGTCGACGGGAGCTAACTATGGCTACACCTTC; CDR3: CASSQDTSTGANYGYTF
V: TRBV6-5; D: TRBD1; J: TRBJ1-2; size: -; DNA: TGTGCCAGCAGTACCCCGACAGGGGGCTATGGCTACACCTTC; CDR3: CASSTPTGGYGYTF
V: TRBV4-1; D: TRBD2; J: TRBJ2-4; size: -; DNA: TGCGCCAGCAGCCAAGCTCCCGGACTAGCGGTTATAAACATTCAGTACTTC; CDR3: CASSQAPGLAVINIQYF
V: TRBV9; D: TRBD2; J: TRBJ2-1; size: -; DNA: TGTGCCAGCAGCACAGCGGGGCACAATGAGCAGTTCTTC; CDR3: CASSTAGHNEQFF
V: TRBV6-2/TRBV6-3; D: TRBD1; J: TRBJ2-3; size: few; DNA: TGTGCCAGCAGCGGGACAGGGGGTACAGATACGCAGTATTTT; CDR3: CASSGTGGTDTQYF
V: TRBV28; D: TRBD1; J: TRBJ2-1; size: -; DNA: TGTGCCAGCAGCCCCTCCGGGACAGGGGGATACAATGAGCAGTTCTTC; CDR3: CASSPSGTGGYNEQFF
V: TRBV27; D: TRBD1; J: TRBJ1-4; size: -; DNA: TGTGCCAGCAGTCTGGGACAGGACCCAACTAATGAAAAACTGTTTTTT; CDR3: CASSLGQDPTNEKLFF
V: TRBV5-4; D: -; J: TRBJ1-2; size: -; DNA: TGTGCCAGCAGCCGACAGCTAACTTCTAACTATGGCTACACCTTC; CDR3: CASSRQLTSNYGYTF
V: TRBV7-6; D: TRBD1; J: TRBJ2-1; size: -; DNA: TGTGCCAGCAGCTTAGCGCCCGAGACAGGGCGGACTGAGCAGTTCTTC; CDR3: CASSLAPETGRTEQFF
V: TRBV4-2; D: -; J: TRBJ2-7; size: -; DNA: TGTGCCAGCAGCCAAGATCGGGCAGGGAAAGAGCAGTACTTC; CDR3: CASSQDRAGKEQYF
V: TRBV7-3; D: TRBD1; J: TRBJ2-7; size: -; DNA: TGTGCCAGCAGCTTAGACCCCCGGGGACAGGGCAAATACGAGCAGTACTTC; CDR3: CASSLDPRGQGKYEQYF
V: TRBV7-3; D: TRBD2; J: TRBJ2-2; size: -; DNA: TGTGCCAGCAGCCCGGGGACTAGCGGGAGGGTTACGAGCGGGGAGCTGTTTTTT; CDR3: CASSPGTSGRVTSGELFF
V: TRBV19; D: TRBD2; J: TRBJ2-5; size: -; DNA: TGTGCCAGTACCCCAACGGGAGGAGAGACCCAGTACTTC; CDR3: CASTPTGGETQYF
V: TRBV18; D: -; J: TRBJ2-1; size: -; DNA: TGTGCCAGCTCACCTCCCCAGGGGCCCGAGGTGGGGCAGTTCTTC; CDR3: CASSPPQGPEVGQFF
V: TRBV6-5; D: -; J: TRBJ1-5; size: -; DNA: TGTGCCAGCAGTTACCGGGGGAATCAGCCCCAGCATTTT; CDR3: CASSYRGNQPQHF
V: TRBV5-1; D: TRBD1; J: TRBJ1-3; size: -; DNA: TGCGCCAGCAGCTTGGATGGACAGGGGTTAAACACCATATATTTT; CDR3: CASSLDGQGLNTIYF
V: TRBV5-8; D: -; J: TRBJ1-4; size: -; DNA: TGTGCCAGCAGCGCCCGGGACATCAAAAGGGAAAAACTGTTTTTT; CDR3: CASSARDIKREKLFF
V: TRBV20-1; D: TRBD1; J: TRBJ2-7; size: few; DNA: TGCAGTGCCAGTAGCGGAGACAGGGGCGCGGGCTACGAGCAGTACTTC; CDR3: CSASSGDRGAGYEQYF
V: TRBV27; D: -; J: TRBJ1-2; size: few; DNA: TGTGCCAGCAGTTTGACCCGGGATTCTGGCTACACCTTC; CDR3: CASSLTRDSGYTF
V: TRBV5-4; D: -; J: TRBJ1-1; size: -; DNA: TGTGCCAGCTCCGGAGGGCGGAACACTGAAGCTTTCTTT; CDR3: CASSGGRNTEAFF
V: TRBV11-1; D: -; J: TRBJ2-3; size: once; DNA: TGTGCCAGCAGCTTATCCGCTACTAGCACAGATACGCAGTATTTT; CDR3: CASSLSATSTDTQYF
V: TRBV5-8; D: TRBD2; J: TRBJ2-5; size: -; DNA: TGTGCCAGCAGCTTAGGAGCGGGAGGTCTCCACCAAGAGACCCAGTACTTC; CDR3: CASSLGAGGLHQETQYF
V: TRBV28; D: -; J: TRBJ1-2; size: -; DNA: TGTGCCAGCAGTTTAGGGCAGGGAATCAACTATGGCTACACCTTC; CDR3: CASSLGQGINYGYTF
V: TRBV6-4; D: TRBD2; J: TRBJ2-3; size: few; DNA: TGTGCCAGCAGTGTCTCCAGCGGGGGCACAGATACGCAGTATTTT; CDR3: CASSVSSGGTDTQYF
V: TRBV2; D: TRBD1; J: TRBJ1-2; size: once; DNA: TGTGCCAGCACTTCGACAGGGCTTGGTCTAGGGTACACCTTC; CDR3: CASTSTGLGLGYTF
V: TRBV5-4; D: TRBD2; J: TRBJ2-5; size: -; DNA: TGTGCCAGCAGCTTGGGGTCTGTACTAGCGGGGACCAAGAGAACCCAGTACTTC; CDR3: CASSLGSVLAGTKRTQYF
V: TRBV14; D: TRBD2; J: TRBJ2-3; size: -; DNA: TGTGCCAGCAGCCAAGGAGGGACTAGCGTCCGCACAGATACGCAGTATTTT; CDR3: CASSQGGTSVRTDTQYF
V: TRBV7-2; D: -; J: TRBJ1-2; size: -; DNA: TGTGCCAGCAGCGTAGACCTATCCTATGGCTACACCTTC; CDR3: CASSVDLSYGYTF
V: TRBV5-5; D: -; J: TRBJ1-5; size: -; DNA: TGTGCCAGCAGCTTCCTTGACAGAAGCAATCAGCCCCAGCATTTT; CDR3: CASSFLDRSNQPQHF
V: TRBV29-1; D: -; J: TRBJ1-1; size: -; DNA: TGCAGCGCCTCGGACGGAGGTACTGAAGCTTTCTTT; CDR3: CSASDGGTEAFF
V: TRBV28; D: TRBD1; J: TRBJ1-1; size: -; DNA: TGTGCCAGCAGTTCTTACAGGGGGGACACTGAAGCTTTCTTT; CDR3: CASSSYRGDTEAFF
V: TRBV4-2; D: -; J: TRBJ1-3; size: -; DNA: TGTGCCAGCAGCCAAGAGTCACAAGGCGGAAGCTCTGGAAACACCATATATTTT; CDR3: CASSQESQGGSSGNTIYF
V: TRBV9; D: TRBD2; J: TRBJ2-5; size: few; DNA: TGTGCCAGCAGCAGGACTAGAGAGGAGACCCAGTACTTC; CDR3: CASSRTREETQYF
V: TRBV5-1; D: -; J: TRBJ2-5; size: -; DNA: TGCGCCAGCAGCTTCACTAAGTCGGAGACCCAGTACTTC; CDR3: CASSFTKSETQYF
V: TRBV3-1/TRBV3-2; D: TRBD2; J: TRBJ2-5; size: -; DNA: TGTGCCAGCAGAGCAAGAACCAGCGGGGGGGCGGAGACCCAGTACTTC; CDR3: CASRARTSGGAETQYF
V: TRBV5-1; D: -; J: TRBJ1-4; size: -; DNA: TGCGCCAGCAGCTCGGGCGGGGGGACTAATGAAAAACTGTTTTTT; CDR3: CASSSGGGTNEKLFF
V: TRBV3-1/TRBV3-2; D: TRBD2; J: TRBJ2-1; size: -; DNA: TGTGCCAGCAGCCAGATAGCGGGGGCTGTAGGCAATGAGCAGTTCTTC; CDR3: CASSQIAGAVGNEQFF
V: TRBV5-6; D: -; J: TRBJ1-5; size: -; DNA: TGTGCCAGCAGTTCTTATAACAATCAGCCCCAGCATTTT; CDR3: CASSSYNNQPQHF
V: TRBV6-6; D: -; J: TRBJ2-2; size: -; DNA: TGTGCCAGCGGCTACACCGGGGAGCTGTTTTTT; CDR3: CASGYTGELFF
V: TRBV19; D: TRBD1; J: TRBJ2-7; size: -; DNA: TGTGCCAGTAGTGGGCAAGGGGGCCCCCTTCCGTCCGAGCAGTACTTC; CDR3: CASSGQGGPLPSEQYF
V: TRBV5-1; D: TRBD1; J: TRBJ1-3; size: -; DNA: TGCGCCAGCAGACAGGGGACCTCTGGAAACACCATATATTTT; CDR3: CASRQGTSGNTIYF
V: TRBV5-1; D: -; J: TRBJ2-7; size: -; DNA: TGCGCCAGCAGCTTGGCTCTCGGGGGACCTCGCGAGCAGTACTTC; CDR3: CASSLALGGPREQYF
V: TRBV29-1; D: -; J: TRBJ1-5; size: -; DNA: TGCAGCGTTGTCCAGGGGAACGGTAATCAGCCCCAGCATTTT; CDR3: CSVVQGNGNQPQHF
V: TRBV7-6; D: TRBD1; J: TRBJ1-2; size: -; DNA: TGTGCCAGCAGCCCTGGACAGGGAGCCTATGGCTACACCTTC; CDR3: CASSPGQGAYGYTF
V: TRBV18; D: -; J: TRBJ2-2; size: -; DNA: TGTGCCAGCTCACCATGGACAGCGAACACCGGGGAGCTGTTTTTT; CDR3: CASSPWTANTGELFF
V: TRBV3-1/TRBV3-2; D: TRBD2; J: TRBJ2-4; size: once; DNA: TGTGCCAGCGTCGGGGGGGGTCGACTAGCGGGCCTAGCCAAAAACATTCAGTACTTC; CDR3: CASVGGGRLAGLAKNIQYF